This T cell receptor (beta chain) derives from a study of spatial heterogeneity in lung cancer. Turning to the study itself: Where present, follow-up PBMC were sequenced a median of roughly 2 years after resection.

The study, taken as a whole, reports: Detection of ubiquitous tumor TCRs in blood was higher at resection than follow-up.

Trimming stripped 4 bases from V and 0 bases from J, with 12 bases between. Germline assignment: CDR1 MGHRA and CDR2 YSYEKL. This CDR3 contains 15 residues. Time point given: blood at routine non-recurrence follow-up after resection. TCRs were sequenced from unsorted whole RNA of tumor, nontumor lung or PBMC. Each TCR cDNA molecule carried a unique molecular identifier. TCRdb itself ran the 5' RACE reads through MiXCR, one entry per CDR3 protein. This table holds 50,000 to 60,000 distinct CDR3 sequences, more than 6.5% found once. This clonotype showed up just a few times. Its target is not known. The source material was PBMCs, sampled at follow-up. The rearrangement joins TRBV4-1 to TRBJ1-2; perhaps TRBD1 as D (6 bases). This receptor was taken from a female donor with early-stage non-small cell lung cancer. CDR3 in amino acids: CASSREQGANYGYTF. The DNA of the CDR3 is TGCGCCAGCAGCCGCGAACAGGGAGCTAACTATGGCTACACCTTC.